One and the same sample provided the 18 T cell receptor beta chains below, sequenced in a study of blood T cell repertoires in COVID-19. The table came from immunoSEQ multiplex PCR; TCRdb's copy has only in-frame clones and leaves some out. In the table there are about 220,000 clones, approximately 81% of which are singletons. Source material: peripheral blood. Receptor source: a woman of 80 years or more with acute or convalescent COVID-19.

The chain is built from TRBV19 and TRBJ2-1; 9 nucleotides align to TRBD2. V lost 6 bases to trimming and J lost 5 bases; unmatched junction nucleotides: 8. CDR1 and CDR2 from the germline V gene are LNHDA and SQIVND (reference sequence). CDR3 length: 15 amino acids. DNA of the CDR3: TGTGCCAGTAGAGTGGGGACTAGCAGGCACAATGAGCAGTTCTTC. This gives the protein CASRVGTSRHNEQFF.

The rearrangement links TRBV7-9 to TRBJ1-1, with D maybe TRBD1 (5 bases). V was pared by 0 bases and J by 6 bases, with 14 bases between. Germline lookup yields CDR1 SEHNR and CDR2 FQNEAQ (reference sequence). The CDR3 runs 15 residues. Here the CDR3 DNA reads TGTGCCAGCAGCTTAGCGTCGGGCGGGGCTTCTGAAGCTTTCTTT. It codes for CASSLASGGASEAFF. Supplemented by reference TRBV7-9 and TRBJ1-1, the full variable domain reads DTGVSQNPRHKITKRGQNVTFRCDPISEHNRLYWYRQTLGQGPEFLTYFQNEAQLEKSRLLSDRFSAERPKGSFSTLEIQRTEQGDSAMYLCASSLASGGASEAFFGQGTRLTVV.

The V and J genes are TRBV4-3 and TRBJ2-5; tentatively, D is TRBD2 (6 bases). The CDR3 has 13 residues. Germline-derived CDR1 and CDR2 are LGHNA and YSLEER. V was trimmed by 0 bases and J by 9 bases, leaving 11 bases between them. For the CDR3, the DNA is TGCGCCAGCAGCCAAGATCCCTGGGAGGCCCAGTACTTC. It yields the protein CASSQDPWEAQYF.

The chain couples TRBV19 to TRBJ2-3, with 7 nucleotides matching TRBD1. J lost 5 bases, V lost 3 bases, and 8 bases had no gene match. Germline CDR1 reads LNHDA; CDR2 reads SQIVND (reference sequence). CDR3 length equals 15 residues. The CDR3 bases are TGTGCCAGTAGTATTACCTTCCGGGACAGAGATACGCAGTATTTT. Amino acid sequence: CASSITFRDRDTQYF.

The chain is built from TRBV18 and TRBJ1-1, with D unclear. With 6 bases removed from V and 0 bases from J, the gap between germline ends came to 8 bases. Germline loops: CDR1 KGHSH, CDR2 LQKENI. The CDR3 totals 13 residues. CDR3 sequence (DNA): TGTGCCAGCTCCGCCGGGATGAACACTGAAGCTTTCTTT. Translation: CASSAGMNTEAFF.

This clone was counted once. The rearrangement uses TRBV9 and TRBJ1-1, with D perhaps TRBD1 (5 bases). The CDR3 consists of 14 residues. The germline gives CDR1 SGDLS, CDR2 YYNGEE. V shed 0 bases and J shed 5 bases, with 11 bases lying between them. This CDR3 is CASSVGGVGTEAFF. Written as DNA, the CDR3 is TGTGCCAGCAGCGTAGGGGGCGTTGGGACTGAAGCTTTCTTT.

The chain couples TRBV27 to TRBJ1-6; possibly TRBD1 for D (6 bases). From germline, CDR1 is MNHEY and CDR2 SMNVEV (reference sequence). V lost 3 bases, J lost 8 bases, and 14 bases lay in between. The length of the CDR3 is 15 residues. CDR3 loop: CASSLRDRLDSPLHF. The CDR3 bases are TGTGCCAGCAGTTTGCGCGACAGGTTGGATTCACCCCTCCACTTT.

The rearrangement joins TRBV6-2 or TRBV6-3 to TRBJ1-1, with D perhaps TRBD1 (5 bases). The V end was cut by 5 bases, the J end by 1 base, with 11 bases between. This CDR3 spans 14 amino acids. The germline gives CDR1 MNHEY, CDR2 SVGEGT. For the CDR3, the DNA is TGTGCCAGCAGTAAGCGACAGCAGAACACTGAAGCTTTCTTT. Translation gives CASSKRQQNTEAFF.

This clone has a single count. The chain links TRBV29-1 to TRBJ1-1, with 9 nucleotides matching TRBD1. Germline V gene sequence: CDR1 SQVTM, CDR2 ANQGSEA. This CDR3 comprises 18 residues. V shed 5 bases and J 6 bases; nucleotides not matched to a gene: 22. CDR3 in DNA: TGCAGCGTTTTCACTCGAACAGGGGGCGGCGGGGTCCGAGCTGAAGCTTTCTTT. Translated: CSVFTRTGGGGVRAEAFF.

The J gene is TRBJ2-1, the V gene TRBV28; D unresolved. The CDR3 loop spans 12 amino acids. From germline, CDR1 is MDHEN and CDR2 SYDVKM. The V end was cut by 2 bases, the J end by 6 bases, with 5 bases between. CDR3 in amino acids: CASSLRGNEQFF. In DNA, the CDR3 is TGTGCCAGCAGTTTAAGAGGCAATGAGCAGTTCTTC.

The V call is TRBV28, the J call TRBJ1-5, with D unresolved. This CDR3 has 15 amino acids. The germline CDR1 and CDR2 sequences are MDHEN and SYDVKM. V was shortened by 6 bases and J by 1 base, with 13 bases between the two germline ends. This chain's CDR3 is CASSFAGPSNQPQHF. The DNA for the CDR3 is TGTGCCAGCAGCTTCGCGGGTCCGAGCAATCAGCCCCAGCATTTT.

V and J are TRBV7-2 and TRBJ2-1; tentatively, D is TRBD1 (5 bases). There are 15 residues in the CDR3. The germline V gene encodes CDR1 SGHTA and CDR2 FQGNSA. V lost 1 base to trimming and J lost 4 bases, with 11 bases between them. In DNA, the CDR3 is TGTGCCAGCAGCTTAGTTGCAGGGCTATACAATGAGCAGTTCTTC. It specifies CASSLVAGLYNEQFF.

The chain recombines TRBV28 with TRBJ1-5; 8 nucleotides line up with TRBD1. The germline V gene has CDR1 MDHEN and CDR2 SYDVKM. The CDR3 has 15 amino acids. Losses at the gene ends were 8 bases for V and 6 bases for J; bases not matched to a gene: 12. CDR3 sequence: CASHPSDRVGQPQHF. The CDR3 DNA follows: TGTGCCAGCCACCCATCGGACAGGGTAGGTCAGCCCCAGCATTTT. The full variable domain, completed using reference TRBV28 and TRBJ1-5, is DVKVTQSSRYLVKRTGEKVFLECVQDMDHENMFWYRQDPGLGLRLIYFSYDVKMKEKGDIPEGYSVSREKKERFSLILESASTNQTSMYLCASHPSDRVGQPQHFGDGTRLSIL.

V and J are TRBV7-3 and TRBJ2-7, with 8 bases fitting TRBD1. This CDR3 has 14 amino acids. Germline assignment: CDR1 SGHTA and CDR2 FQGTGA. The V segment lost 5 bases and the J segment 3 bases; nucleotides outside the gene matches: 6. DNA for the CDR3: TGTGCCAGCAGCCCCGGACAGGGCAACTACGAGCAGTACTTC. It codes for CASSPGQGNYEQYF.

The chain combines TRBV19 with TRBJ1-4; D is possibly TRBD1 (6 bases). CDR3 length: 15 amino acids. CDR1 is LNHDA, CDR2 SQIVND, per germline (reference sequence). Trimming cost V 5 bases and J 0 bases, with 10 bases left between them. CDR3 sequence reads: CASSLWTATNEKLFF. Here the CDR3 DNA reads TGTGCCAGTAGTCTGTGGACAGCAACTAATGAAAAACTGTTTTTT.

The V gene is TRBV27, the J gene TRBJ1-2; D remains unclear. This CDR3 has 14 amino acids. The germline gives CDR1 MNHEY, CDR2 SMNVEV (reference sequence). Trimming removed 0 bases from V and 4 bases from J, with 9 bases in between. CDR3 in DNA: TGTGCCAGCAGTTTATCGAGGAGGGCCTATGGCTACACCTTC. Encoded protein: CASSLSRRAYGYTF.

This chain links TRBV9 with TRBJ1-2; the D is unclear. This CDR3 has 16 amino acids. The germline V gene has CDR1 SGDLS and CDR2 YYNGEE. Deletions cut 0 bases from V and 2 bases from J, with 14 bases between. CDR3 in DNA: TGTGCCAGCAGCGTAGGTGGAGGGAGAGCGAACTATGGCTACACCTTC. This encodes CASSVGGGRANYGYTF. Complete variable domain (other parts from reference TRBV9 and TRBJ1-2): DSGVTQTPKHLITATGQRVTLRCSPRSGDLSVYWYQQSLDQGLQFLIQYYNGEERAKGNILERFSAQQFPDLHSELNLSSLELGDSALYFCASSVGGGRANYGYTFGSGTRLTVV.

The rearrangement joins TRBV12-3 or TRBV12-4 to TRBJ1-1; TRBD1 matches 8 bases. This CDR3 contains 13 residues. V was clipped by 5 bases and J by 6 bases; unmatched bases: 5. CDR3 sequence reads: CASSVQGASEAFF. CDR3 nucleotides: TGTGCCAGCAGTGTCCAGGGGGCGTCTGAAGCTTTCTTT.